These 26 T cell receptor beta chains originate from one sample sequenced in a study of T cell repertoires in cytomegalovirus infection. TCRdb re-analysed the reads in MiXCR, keeping a single row per CDR3 protein. The profile shows around 350,000 distinct CDR3 sequences, 15% to 20% of them singletons. The material sequenced was PBMCs. Every receptor here comes from a human donor in good health (CMV status not recorded). Some clones in this sample may be carry-over from other donors' samples.

This clonotype was detected only a few times. The rearrangement joins TRBV12-3 or TRBV12-4 to TRBJ2-3, with a tentative D call TRBD1 (6 bases). V was clipped by 7 bases and J by 8 bases, with 13 bases between them. The CDR3 is 12 residues long. The chain's CDR3 is CASTTGWGTQYF. The DNA for the CDR3 is TGTGCCAGCACCACAGGGTGGGGTACGCAGTATTTT.

This clonotype was observed many times. V is TRBV28 and J is TRBJ2-1; TRBD1 or TRBD2 may be the D gene (6 bases each). V gave up 6 bases and J gave up 4 bases, with 13 bases separating them. The CDR3 covers 14 residues. The germline V gene has CDR1 MDHEN and CDR2 SYDVKM. The CDR3 spells CASRDGGGYNEQFF. The CDR3 region has the DNA TGTGCCAGCAGAGACGGGGGCGGATACAATGAGCAGTTCTTC.

This clonotype was counted between two and nine times. The chain uses TRBV7-2 and TRBJ2-7, with 9 bases identical to TRBD1. The CDR3 runs 16 residues. V lost 1 base and J lost 3; bases outside the gene matches: 7. In germline, CDR1 is SGHTA, CDR2 FQGNSA. CDR3 nucleotide sequence: TGTGCCAGCAGCTTAGTACCGGGACAGGGCTACTACGAGCAGTACTTC. Its protein is CASSLVPGQGYYEQYF.

The chain employs TRBV12-3 or TRBV12-4 and TRBJ2-3; D is possibly TRBD1 (6 bases). The CDR3 is made up of 14 amino acids. V was clipped by 2 bases and J by 2 bases, with 8 bases between them. The CDR3 protein is CASSLTGNTDTQYF. For the CDR3, the DNA is TGTGCCAGCAGTTTAACAGGGAACACAGATACGCAGTATTTT.

This clonotype was counted a few times. The rearrangement joins TRBV5-1 to TRBJ2-7; D gene unclear. The germline CDR1 and CDR2 sequences are SGHRS and YFSETQ. The V end lost 5 bases, the J end lost 3 bases, and 9 bases lay between the germline ends. The CDR3 runs 12 residues. The CDR3 is CASRRSHYEQYF. DNA of the CDR3: TGCGCCAGCAGACGGTCCCACTACGAGCAGTACTTC.

This clonotype was seen a handful of times. In nucleotides, the CDR3 is TGTGCCAGCGGACGTGGAGGGGGCGTCGAGACCCAGTACTTC. It encodes CASGRGGGVETQYF. This rearrangement joins TRBV12-3 or TRBV12-4 to TRBJ2-5; perhaps TRBD1 as D (7 bases). The CDR3 consists of 14 residues. Trimming took off 8 bases at V and 5 bases at J, with 18 bases between the two ends.

In this sample, this clonotype turned up many times. The CDR3 DNA follows: TGTGCCAGCAGCCCGAGGACAAGCCGCTACACCTTC. Encoded protein: CASSPRTSRYTF. The chain uses TRBV7-2 and TRBJ1-2, with TRBD1 as a possible D gene (5 bases). The germline gives CDR1 SGHTA, CDR2 FQGNSA. V gave up 5 bases and J gave up 9 bases, with 13 bases separating them. The CDR3 is 12 residues long.

V and J are TRBV27 and TRBJ1-1; TRBD1 might be the D (6 bases). The CDR3 is made up of 12 amino acids. The ends were cut back, 6 bases at V and 8 bases at J, with 13 bases in the middle. CDR1 and CDR2 from the germline V gene are MNHEY and SMNVEV (reference sequence). The CDR3 sequence: CASRYTTGEAFF. The CDR3 bases are TGTGCCAGCAGATACACGACAGGAGAAGCTTTCTTT.

This clonotype was seen repeatedly, ten times or more. This chain connects TRBV7-9 to TRBJ2-5; D is ambiguous. The ends were cut back, 1 base at V and 9 bases at J, with 6 bases in the middle. The CDR3 extends over 11 amino acids. From germline, CDR1 is SEHNR and CDR2 FQNEAQ (reference sequence). The CDR3 is CASSLDWAQYF. The DNA for the CDR3 is TGTGCCAGCAGCTTAGATTGGGCCCAGTACTTC.

This clonotype came up a few times. This sequence joins TRBV4-1 and TRBJ2-1; TRBD1 agrees at 7 bases. Germline V CDR1 and CDR2: MGHRA, YSYEKL. CDR3 length equals 16 residues. V was clipped by 0 bases and J by 12 bases; unmatched bases: 14. CDR3 sequence: CASSQDPIRGTMRQFF. CDR3 DNA: TGCGCCAGCAGCCAAGATCCCATCAGGGGGACAATGAGGCAGTTCTTC.

The table lists this clonotype with a few counts. The rearrangement links TRBV20-1 to TRBJ1-4; D is unclear. Germline assignment: CDR1 DFQATT and CDR2 SNEGSKA (reference sequence). The V and J ends lost 6 bases and 7 bases respectively, with 18 bases between them. This CDR3 comprises 14 residues. CDR3 in amino acids: CSARQGGVREKLFF. The CDR3, as DNA: TGCAGTGCCCGACAAGGAGGTGTACGTGAAAAACTGTTTTTT.

This clonotype appeared a few times. V is TRBV5-1 and J is TRBJ2-3; D is perhaps TRBD1 (6 bases). V shed 5 bases and J shed 2 bases, with 18 bases lying between them. The CDR3 runs to 16 residues. Germline V gives CDR1 SGHRS, CDR2 YFSETQ. The CDR3 here is CASSPLAGGNTDTQYF. The CDR3, as DNA: TGCGCCAGCAGTCCCCTCGCTGGGGGCAACACAGATACGCAGTATTTT.

This clonotype was seen a few times. The CDR3 sequence is CASSYSNDEQFF. CDR3 nucleotides: TGTGCCAGCAGTTACTCGAACGATGAGCAGTTCTTC. The rearrangement uses TRBV6-2 or TRBV6-3 and TRBJ2-1, with D unresolved. Trimming took 0 bases from V and 8 from J, leaving 5 bases between them. The CDR3 runs 12 residues. The germline V gene has CDR1 MNHEY and CDR2 SVGEGT.

This clonotype has more than one count but fewer than ten. The gene calls are TRBV28 and TRBJ1-5; 10 nucleotides line up with TRBD1. The V gene's germline CDR1 is MDHEN and CDR2 SYDVKM. Germline trimming cut 7 bases from V and 4 bases from J; bases unmatched to any gene: 7. The CDR3 contains 15 residues. CDR3 sequence: CASIPEGQGNQPQHF. The CDR3, as DNA: TGTGCCAGCATCCCCGAGGGACAGGGGAATCAGCCCCAGCATTTT.

V and J are TRBV6-1 and TRBJ2-2, with 7 bases that match TRBD1. Germline values: CDR1 MNHNS, CDR2 SASEGT. J was trimmed by 3 bases and V by 5 bases; bases with no gene match: 9. This CDR3 is built from 16 residues. CDR3 nucleotides: TGTGCCAGCAGTTACCGCGACAGGGTTGACACCGGGGAGCTGTTTTTT. Amino acid sequence: CASSYRDRVDTGELFF.

This chain links TRBV15 with TRBJ2-5; 8 nucleotides align to TRBD1. V was clipped by 5 bases and J by 4 bases; unmatched bases: 9. CDR3 length equals 15 residues. Germline CDR1 and CDR2: LNHNV and YYDKDF (reference sequence). The CDR3 DNA sequence: TGTGCCACCAGCCTTGGGACAGGTTTTGCAGAGACCCAGTACTTC. This sequence encodes CATSLGTGFAETQYF. Filled out from reference TRBV15 and TRBJ2-5, the complete variable domain reads DAMVIQNPRYQVTQFGKPVTLSCSQTLNHNVMYWYQQKSSQAPKLLFHYYDKDFNNEADTPDNFQSRRPNTSFCFLDIRSPGLGDTAMYLCATSLGTGFAETQYFGPGTRLLVL.

CDR3 coding DNA: TGTGCCAGCAGCTTAACAGGGATCTCTGGAAACACCATATATTTT. Amino acid sequence: CASSLTGISGNTIYF. The chain carries TRBV7-9 and TRBJ1-3; weak D call: TRBD1 (6 bases). Germline CDR1 and CDR2: SEHNR and FQNEAQ (reference sequence). The V gene lost 2 bases and the J gene lost 0 bases, with 8 bases spanning the gap. CDR3 size: 15 residues. Full variable domain (missing parts from reference TRBV7-9 and TRBJ1-3): DTGVSQNPRHKITKRGQNVTFRCDPISEHNRLYWYRQTLGQGPEFLTYFQNEAQLEKSRLLSDRFSAERPKGSFSTLEIQRTEQGDSAMYLCASSLTGISGNTIYFGEGSWLTVV.

This clonotype was counted only a few times. The J gene is TRBJ2-5, the V gene TRBV7-2; the D gene could be TRBD1 or TRBD2 (5 bases each). Germline values: CDR1 SGHTA, CDR2 FQGNSA. The length of the CDR3 is 17 residues. The V gene lost 1 base and the J gene lost 1 base, with 16 bases spanning the gap. CDR3 sequence (DNA): TGTGCCAGCAGCTTAGGTCCGGGAAGGGGCACCCAAGAGACCCAGTACTTC. Translation: CASSLGPGRGTQETQYF.

This clonotype showed up many times. The chain joins TRBV7-6 to TRBJ1-1; D ambiguous. Trimming took 5 bases from V and 5 from J, leaving 15 bases between them. Germline V CDR1 and CDR2: SGHVS, FNYEAQ. This CDR3 spans 14 amino acids. In DNA, the CDR3 is TGTGCCAGCAGCACGGGTGTATTTGGGACTGAAGCTTTCTTT. It specifies CASSTGVFGTEAFF. The whole variable domain, filled in from reference TRBV7-6 and TRBJ1-1, reads GAGVSQSPRYKVTKRGQDVALRCDPISGHVSLYWYRQALGQGPEFLTYFNYEAQQDKSGLPNDRFSAERPEGSISTLTIQRTEQRDSAMYRCASSTGVFGTEAFFGQGTRLTVV.

V is TRBV6-6 and J is TRBJ2-6; possibly TRBD1 or TRBD2 for D (5 bases each). Germline loops: CDR1 MNHNY, CDR2 SVGAGI (reference sequence). CDR3 length: 21 residues. With 0 bases removed from V and 3 bases from J, the gap between germline ends came to 24 bases. The CDR3 here is CASSYSISSPSRGGGANVLTF. As DNA, the CDR3 is TGTGCCAGCAGTTACTCGATCTCAAGTCCCAGCCGTGGGGGTGGGGCCAACGTCCTGACTTTC.

V is TRBV27 and J is TRBJ2-3; the match to TRBD1 covers 9 bases. Per germline, CDR1 MNHEY and CDR2 SMNVEV (reference sequence). The CDR3 is 17 amino acids. Losses at the gene ends were 7 bases for V and 6 bases for J; bases not matched to a gene: 17. CDR3 protein: CASTKSTGGRRLDTQYF. The CDR3 DNA sequence: TGTGCCAGCACGAAATCTACAGGGGGCCGGAGATTGGATACGCAGTATTTT.

This clonotype appeared a few times. The genes are TRBV3-1 and TRBJ2-1; 7 bases map to TRBD2. CDR3 length: 18 residues. V was clipped by 0 bases and J by 8 bases; unmatched bases: 16. Germline loops: CDR1 LGHDT, CDR2 YNNKEL (reference sequence). The DNA of the CDR3 is TGTGCCAGCAGCCAAGATGGACTTGGGCGGGGGAGCCGGGATGAGCAGTTCTTC. Encoded protein: CASSQDGLGRGSRDEQFF.

The chain couples TRBV12-5 to TRBJ2-1; 9 positions agree with TRBD1. The germline CDR1 and CDR2 sequences are LGHNT and FRNRAP. There are 15 residues in the CDR3. Trimming at V came to 5 bases and at J to 9 bases, leaving 11 bases not matched to a gene. The CDR3 loop reads CASGRDRAGVSEQFF. The CDR3 DNA follows: TGTGCTAGTGGTCGGGACAGGGCGGGAGTATCTGAGCAGTTCTTC.

J is TRBJ2-1 and V is TRBV5-1, with 11 positions matching TRBD2. The CDR3 length is 14 residues. Trimming removed 4 bases from V and 10 bases from J; junction bases left unmatched: 7. CDR1 SGHRS and CDR2 YFSETQ come from the germline V gene. CDR3 sequence reads: CASSALAGVGEQFF. The CDR3 coding sequence is TGCGCCAGCAGCGCACTAGCGGGAGTAGGGGAGCAGTTCTTC.

This clonotype was recorded many times. The rearrangement uses TRBV5-6 and TRBJ2-7; 8 positions match TRBD1. CDR1 SGHDT and CDR2 YYEEEE come from the germline V gene. V trimming: 4 bases; J trimming: 3 bases; junction bases outside the gene matches: 9. CDR3 length: 15 amino acids. CDR3 coding DNA: TGTGCCAGCAGCCGGACAGGGTGGTACGACTACGAGCAGTACTTC. As protein: CASSRTGWYDYEQYF.

Ten or more counts support this clonotype. The chain joins TRBV7-2 to TRBJ2-3, with 10 positions matching TRBD1. The CDR3 runs to 16 residues. Trimming took 6 bases from V and 1 from J; bases not matched to a gene: 7. Germline V gene lookup returns CDR1 SGHTA and CDR2 FQGNSA. CDR3 DNA sequence: TGTGCCAGCAGACCGACAGGGGGCCGAGGCACAGATACGCAGTATTTT. Translation: CASRPTGGRGTDTQYF. The whole variable domain, filled in from reference TRBV7-2 and TRBJ2-3, reads GAGVSQSPSNKVTEKGKDVELRCDPISGHTALYWYRQSLGQGLEFLIYFQGNSAPDKSGLPSDRFSAERTGGSVSTLTIQRTQQEDSAVYLCASRPTGGRGTDTQYFGPGTRLTVL.